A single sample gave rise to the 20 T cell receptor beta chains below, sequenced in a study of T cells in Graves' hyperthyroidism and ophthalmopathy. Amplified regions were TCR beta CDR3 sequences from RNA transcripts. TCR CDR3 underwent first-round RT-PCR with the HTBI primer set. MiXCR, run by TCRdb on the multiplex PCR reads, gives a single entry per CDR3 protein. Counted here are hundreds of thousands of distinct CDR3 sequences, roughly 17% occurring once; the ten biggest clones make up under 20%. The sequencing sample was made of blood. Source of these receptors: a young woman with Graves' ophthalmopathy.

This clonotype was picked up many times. CDR3 sequence reads: CSERRLAGSTDTQYF. The DNA of the CDR3 is TGCAGTGAAAGACGGCTAGCGGGCTCCACAGATACGCAGTATTTT. The chain couples TRBV20-1 to TRBJ2-3, with 8 bases lining up with TRBD2. This CDR3 region has 15 residues. Trimming removed 7 bases from V and 2 bases from J; junction bases left unmatched: 11. The V gene's germline CDR1 is DFQATT and CDR2 SNEGSKA (reference sequence).

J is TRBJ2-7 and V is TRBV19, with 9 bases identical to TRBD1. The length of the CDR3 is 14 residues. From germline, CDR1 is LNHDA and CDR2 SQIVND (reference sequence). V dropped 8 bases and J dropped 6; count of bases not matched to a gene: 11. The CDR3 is CASRRDRESPEQYF. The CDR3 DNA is TGTGCCAGTCGACGGGACAGGGAATCCCCCGAGCAGTACTTC.

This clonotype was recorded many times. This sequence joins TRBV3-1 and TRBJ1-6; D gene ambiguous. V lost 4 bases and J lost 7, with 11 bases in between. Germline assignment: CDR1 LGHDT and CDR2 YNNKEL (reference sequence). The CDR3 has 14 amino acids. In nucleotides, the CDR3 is TGTGCCAGCAGCCTCTACAACAGCAATTCACCCCTCCACTTT. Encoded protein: CASSLYNSNSPLHF.

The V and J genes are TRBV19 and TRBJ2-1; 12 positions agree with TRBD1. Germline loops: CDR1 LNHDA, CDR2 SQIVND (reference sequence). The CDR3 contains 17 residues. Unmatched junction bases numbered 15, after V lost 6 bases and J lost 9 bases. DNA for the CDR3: TGTGCCAGTAGCGACCGTGCCCCCGGGACAGGGGGCTTTGAGCAGTTCTTC. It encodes CASSDRAPGTGGFEQFF.

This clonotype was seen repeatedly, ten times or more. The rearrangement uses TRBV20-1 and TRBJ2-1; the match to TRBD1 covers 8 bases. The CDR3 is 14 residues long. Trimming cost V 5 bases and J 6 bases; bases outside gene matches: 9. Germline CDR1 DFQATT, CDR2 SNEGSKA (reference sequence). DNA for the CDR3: TGCAGTGCTCCACGGACAGGGTCGCCCAATGAGCAGTTCTTC. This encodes CSAPRTGSPNEQFF.

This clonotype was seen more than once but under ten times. Here the CDR3 reads CASSLTSRETQYF. The CDR3 coding sequence is TGTGCCAGCAGTTTAACTAGCCGAGAGACCCAGTACTTC. This chain uses TRBV6-1 with TRBJ2-5; TRBD2 might be the D (6 bases). The CDR3 length is 13 residues. Germline V CDR1 and CDR2: MNHNS, SASEGT. V lost 5 bases and J lost 4, with 11 bases in between.

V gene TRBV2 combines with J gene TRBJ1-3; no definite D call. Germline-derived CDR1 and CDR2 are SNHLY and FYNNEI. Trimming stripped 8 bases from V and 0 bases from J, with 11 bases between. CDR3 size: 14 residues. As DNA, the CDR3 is TGTGCCAGCCGGGCTCTAAACTCTGGAAACACCATATATTTT. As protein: CASRALNSGNTIYF.

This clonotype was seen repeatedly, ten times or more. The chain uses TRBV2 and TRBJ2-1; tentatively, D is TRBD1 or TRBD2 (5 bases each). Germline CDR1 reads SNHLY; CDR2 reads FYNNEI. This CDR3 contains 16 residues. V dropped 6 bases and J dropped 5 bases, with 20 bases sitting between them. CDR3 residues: CASSLYRDVLDNEQFF. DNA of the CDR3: TGTGCCAGCAGCCTATACCGGGACGTCCTGGACAATGAGCAGTTCTTC.

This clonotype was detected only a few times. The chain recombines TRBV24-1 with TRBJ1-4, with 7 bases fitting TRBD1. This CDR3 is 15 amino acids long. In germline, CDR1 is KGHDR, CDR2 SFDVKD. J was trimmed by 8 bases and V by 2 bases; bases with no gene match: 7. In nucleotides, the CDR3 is TGTGCCACCAGTGATTGGAGACAGGGCCGAGAAAAACTGTTTTTT. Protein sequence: CATSDWRQGREKLFF.

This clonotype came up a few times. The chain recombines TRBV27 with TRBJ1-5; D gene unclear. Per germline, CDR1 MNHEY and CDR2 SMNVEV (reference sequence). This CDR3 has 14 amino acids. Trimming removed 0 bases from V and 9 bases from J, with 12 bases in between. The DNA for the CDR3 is TGTGCCAGCAGTTTATCTCCGGGCCAAGGGCCCCAGCATTTT. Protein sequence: CASSLSPGQGPQHF.

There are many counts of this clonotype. CDR3 protein: CSARVGGGEETQYF. The CDR3 bases are TGCAGTGCTAGAGTCGGGGGGGGGGAAGAGACCCAGTACTTC. The chain joins TRBV20-1 to TRBJ2-5, with 8 bases fitting TRBD2. The germline gives CDR1 DFQATT, CDR2 SNEGSKA (reference sequence). There are 14 residues in the CDR3. J gave up 3 bases and V 1 base, and 4 bases lay outside the gene matches.

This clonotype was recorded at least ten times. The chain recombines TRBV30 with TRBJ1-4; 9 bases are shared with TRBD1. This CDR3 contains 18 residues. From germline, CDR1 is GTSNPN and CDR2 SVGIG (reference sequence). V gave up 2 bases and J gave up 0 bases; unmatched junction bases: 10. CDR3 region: CAWSFYDRGGATNEKLFF. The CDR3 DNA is TGTGCCTGGAGTTTCTACGACAGGGGGGGTGCAACTAATGAAAAACTGTTTTTT. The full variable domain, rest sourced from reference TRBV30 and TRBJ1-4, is SQTIHQWPATLVQPVGSPLSLECTVEGTSNPNLYWYRQAAGRGLQLLFYSVGIGQISSEVPQNLSASRPQDRQFILSSKKLLLSDSGFYLCAWSFYDRGGATNEKLFFGSGTQLSVL.

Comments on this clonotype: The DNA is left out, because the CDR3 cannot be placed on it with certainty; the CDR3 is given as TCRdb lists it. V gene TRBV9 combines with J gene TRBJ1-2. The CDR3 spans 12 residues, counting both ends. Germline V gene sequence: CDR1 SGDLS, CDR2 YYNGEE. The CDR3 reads CASSVGRGAHTF.

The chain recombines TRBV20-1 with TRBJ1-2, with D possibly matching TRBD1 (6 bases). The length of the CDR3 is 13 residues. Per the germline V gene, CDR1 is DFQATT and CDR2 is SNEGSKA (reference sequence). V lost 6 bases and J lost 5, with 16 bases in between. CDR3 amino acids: CSATSSGEYGYTF. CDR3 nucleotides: TGCAGTGCCACGTCGTCAGGGGAGTATGGCTACACCTTC.

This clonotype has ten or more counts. In DNA form, the CDR3 reads TGTGCCAGCAGTATTACAGGCGATTCACCCCTCCACTTT. It specifies CASSITGDSPLHF. The V call is TRBV6-2 or TRBV6-3, the J call TRBJ1-6, with a possible D match to TRBD1 (5 bases). Germline-derived CDR1 and CDR2 are MNHEY and SVGEGT. Trimming cost V 5 bases and J 8 bases, with 10 bases left between them. The CDR3 has 13 amino acids.

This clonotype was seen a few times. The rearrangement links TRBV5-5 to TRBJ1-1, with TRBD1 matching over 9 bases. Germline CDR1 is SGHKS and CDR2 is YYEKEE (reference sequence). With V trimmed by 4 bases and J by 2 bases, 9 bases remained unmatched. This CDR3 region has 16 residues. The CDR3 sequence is CASSRGTGRSNTEAFF. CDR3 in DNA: TGTGCCAGCAGCCGCGGGACAGGGAGGAGTAACACTGAAGCTTTCTTT.

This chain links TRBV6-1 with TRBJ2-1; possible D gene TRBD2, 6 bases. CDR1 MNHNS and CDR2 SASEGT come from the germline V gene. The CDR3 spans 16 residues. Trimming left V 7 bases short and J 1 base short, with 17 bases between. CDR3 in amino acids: CASKITSRASYNEQFF. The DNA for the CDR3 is TGTGCCAGCAAAATAACTAGCCGGGCTTCCTACAATGAGCAGTTCTTC.

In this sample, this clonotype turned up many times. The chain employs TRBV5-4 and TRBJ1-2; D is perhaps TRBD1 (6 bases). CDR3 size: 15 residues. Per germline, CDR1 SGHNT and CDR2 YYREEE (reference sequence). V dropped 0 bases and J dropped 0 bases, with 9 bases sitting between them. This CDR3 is CASSLGGASNYGYTF. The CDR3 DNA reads TGTGCCAGCAGCTTGGGGGGGGCCTCTAACTATGGCTACACCTTC.

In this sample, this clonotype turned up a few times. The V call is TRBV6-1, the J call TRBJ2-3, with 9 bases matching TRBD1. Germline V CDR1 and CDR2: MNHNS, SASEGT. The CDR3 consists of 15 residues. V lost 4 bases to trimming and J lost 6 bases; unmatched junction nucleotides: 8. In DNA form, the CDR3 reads TGTGCCAGCAGTGTCCAAACAGGGGGCGGGGATACGCAGTATTTT. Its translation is CASSVQTGGGDTQYF.

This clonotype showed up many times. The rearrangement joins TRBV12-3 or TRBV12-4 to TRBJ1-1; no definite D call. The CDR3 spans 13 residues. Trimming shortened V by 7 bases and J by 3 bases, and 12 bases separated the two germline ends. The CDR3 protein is CASTYYKDTEAFF. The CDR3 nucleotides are TGTGCCAGCACCTACTATAAGGACACTGAAGCTTTCTTT.